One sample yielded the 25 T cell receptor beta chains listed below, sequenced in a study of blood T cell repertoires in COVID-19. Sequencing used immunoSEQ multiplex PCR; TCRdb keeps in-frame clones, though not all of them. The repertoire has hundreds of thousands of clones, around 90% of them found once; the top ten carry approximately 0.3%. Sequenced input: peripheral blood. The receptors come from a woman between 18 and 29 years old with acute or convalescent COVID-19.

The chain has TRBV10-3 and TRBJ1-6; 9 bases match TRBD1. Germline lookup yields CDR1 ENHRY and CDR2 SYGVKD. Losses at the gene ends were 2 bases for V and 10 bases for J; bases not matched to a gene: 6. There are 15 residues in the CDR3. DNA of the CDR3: TGTGCCATCAGTGAGGGGGACAGGGTAGGATCACCCCTCCACTTT. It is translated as CAISEGDRVGSPLHF.

CDR3 loop: CASAFGAGAFF. DNA of the CDR3: TGTGCCAGTGCTTTTGGTGCCGGAGCTTTCTTT. J is TRBJ1-1 and V is TRBV19, with D uncertain. Per the germline V gene, CDR1 is LNHDA and CDR2 is SQIVND (reference sequence). V shed 8 bases and J shed 10 bases, with 14 bases lying between them. CDR3 size: 11 residues.

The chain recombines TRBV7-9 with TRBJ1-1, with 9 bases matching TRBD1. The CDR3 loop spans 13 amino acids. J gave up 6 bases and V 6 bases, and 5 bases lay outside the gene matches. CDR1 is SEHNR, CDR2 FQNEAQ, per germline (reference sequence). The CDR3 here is CASRPDRGAEAFF. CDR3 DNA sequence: TGTGCCAGCAGACCGGACAGGGGAGCTGAAGCTTTCTTT.

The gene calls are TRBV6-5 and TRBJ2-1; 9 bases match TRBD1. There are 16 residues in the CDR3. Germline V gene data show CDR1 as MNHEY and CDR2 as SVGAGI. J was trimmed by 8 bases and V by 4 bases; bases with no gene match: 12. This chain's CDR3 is CASSSLRTGVSDEQFF. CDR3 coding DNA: TGTGCCAGCAGTTCCCTCCGGACAGGGGTATCGGATGAGCAGTTCTTC.

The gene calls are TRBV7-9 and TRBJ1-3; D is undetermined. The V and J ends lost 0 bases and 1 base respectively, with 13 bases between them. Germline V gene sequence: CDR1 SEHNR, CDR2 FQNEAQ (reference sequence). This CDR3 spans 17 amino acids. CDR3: CASSLAPNSSSGNTIYF. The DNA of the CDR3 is TGTGCCAGCAGCTTAGCGCCCAACAGTTCATCTGGAAACACCATATATTTT.

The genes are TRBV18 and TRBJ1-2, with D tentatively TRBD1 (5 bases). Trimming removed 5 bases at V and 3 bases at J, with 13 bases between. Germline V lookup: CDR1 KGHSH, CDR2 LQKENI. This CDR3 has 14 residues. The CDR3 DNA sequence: TGTGCCAGCTCAACGTCAGGGTCGGACTATGGCTACACCTTC. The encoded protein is CASSTSGSDYGYTF.

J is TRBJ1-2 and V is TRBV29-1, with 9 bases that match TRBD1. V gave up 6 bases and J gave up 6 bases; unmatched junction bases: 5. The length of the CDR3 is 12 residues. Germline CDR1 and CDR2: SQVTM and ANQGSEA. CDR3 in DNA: TGCAGCGTGGACAGGGGAATCAATGGCTACACCTTC. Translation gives CSVDRGINGYTF.

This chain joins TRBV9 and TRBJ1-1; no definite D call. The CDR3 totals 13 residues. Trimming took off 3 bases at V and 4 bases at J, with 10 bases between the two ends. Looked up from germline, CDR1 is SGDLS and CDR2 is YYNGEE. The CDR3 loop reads CASSGRSGTEAFF. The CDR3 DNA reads TGTGCCAGCAGCGGGCGGTCGGGCACTGAAGCTTTCTTT.

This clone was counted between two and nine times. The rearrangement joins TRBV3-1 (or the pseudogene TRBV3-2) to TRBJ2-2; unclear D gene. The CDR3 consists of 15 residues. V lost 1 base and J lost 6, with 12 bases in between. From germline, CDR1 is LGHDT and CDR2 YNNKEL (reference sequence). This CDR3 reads CASSQASTSAGELFF. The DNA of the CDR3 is TGTGCCAGCAGCCAAGCGAGTACGAGCGCCGGGGAGCTGTTTTTT.

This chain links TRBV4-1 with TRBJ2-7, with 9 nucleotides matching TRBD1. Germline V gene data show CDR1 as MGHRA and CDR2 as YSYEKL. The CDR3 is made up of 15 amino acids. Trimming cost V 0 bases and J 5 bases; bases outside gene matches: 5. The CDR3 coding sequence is TGCGCCAGCAGCCAAGAATGGGGGACAGGGCACGAGCAGTACTTC. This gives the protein CASSQEWGTGHEQYF.

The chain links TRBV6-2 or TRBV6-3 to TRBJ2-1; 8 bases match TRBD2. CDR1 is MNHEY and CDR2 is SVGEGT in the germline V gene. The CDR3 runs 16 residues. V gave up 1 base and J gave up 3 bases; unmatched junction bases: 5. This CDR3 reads CASSYWGGGLYNEQFF. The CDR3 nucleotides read TGTGCCAGCAGTTACTGGGGCGGGGGGCTCTACAATGAGCAGTTCTTC.

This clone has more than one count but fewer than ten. The CDR3 protein is CASSFVGTGVGYTF. In nucleotides, the CDR3 is TGTGCCAGTAGTTTCGTTGGGACAGGCGTAGGCTACACCTTC. V gene TRBV19 combines with J gene TRBJ1-2; TRBD1 aligns across 8 bases. V trimming: 5 bases; J trimming: 8 bases; junction bases outside the gene matches: 10. The CDR3 length is 14 residues. Germline CDR1 LNHDA, CDR2 SQIVND (reference sequence).

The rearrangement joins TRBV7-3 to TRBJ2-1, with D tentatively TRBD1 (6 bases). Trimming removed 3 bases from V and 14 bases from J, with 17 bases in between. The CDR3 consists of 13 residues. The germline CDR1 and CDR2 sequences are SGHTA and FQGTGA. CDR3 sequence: CASSFGREQGKFF. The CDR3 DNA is TGTGCCAGCAGCTTCGGACGGGAACAGGGAAAGTTCTTC.

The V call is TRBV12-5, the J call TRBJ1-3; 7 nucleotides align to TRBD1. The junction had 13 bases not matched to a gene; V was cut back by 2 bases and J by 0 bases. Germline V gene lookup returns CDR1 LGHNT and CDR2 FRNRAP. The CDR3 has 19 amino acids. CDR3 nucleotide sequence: TGTGCTAGTGGTTTGACTGATTACAGGGGAACCCGCTCTGGAAACACCATATATTTT. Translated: CASGLTDYRGTRSGNTIYF.

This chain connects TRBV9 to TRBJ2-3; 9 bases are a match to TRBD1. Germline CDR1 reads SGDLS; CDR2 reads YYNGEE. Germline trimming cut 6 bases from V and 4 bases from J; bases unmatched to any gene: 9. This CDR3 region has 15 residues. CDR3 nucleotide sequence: TGTGCCAGCAACGCACAGGGGGCGCGGGCAGATACGCAGTATTTT. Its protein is CASNAQGARADTQYF. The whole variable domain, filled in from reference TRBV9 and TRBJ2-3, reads DSGVTQTPKHLITATGQRVTLRCSPRSGDLSVYWYQQSLDQGLQFLIQYYNGEERAKGNILERFSAQQFPDLHSELNLSSLELGDSALYFCASNAQGARADTQYFGPGTRLTVL.

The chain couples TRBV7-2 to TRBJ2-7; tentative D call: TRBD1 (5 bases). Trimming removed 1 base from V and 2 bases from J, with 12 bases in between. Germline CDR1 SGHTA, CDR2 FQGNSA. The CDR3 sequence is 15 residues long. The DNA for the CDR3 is TGTGCCAGCAGCTTAGTAGGACAAGGGCCCTACGAGCAGTACTTC. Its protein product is CASSLVGQGPYEQYF.

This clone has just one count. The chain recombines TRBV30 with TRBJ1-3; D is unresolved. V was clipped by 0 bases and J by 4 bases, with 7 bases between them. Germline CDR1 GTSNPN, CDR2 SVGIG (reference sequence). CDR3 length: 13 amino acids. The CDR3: CAWSVFRGNTIYF. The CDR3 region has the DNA TGTGCCTGGAGTGTCTTCCGGGGAAACACCATATATTTT.

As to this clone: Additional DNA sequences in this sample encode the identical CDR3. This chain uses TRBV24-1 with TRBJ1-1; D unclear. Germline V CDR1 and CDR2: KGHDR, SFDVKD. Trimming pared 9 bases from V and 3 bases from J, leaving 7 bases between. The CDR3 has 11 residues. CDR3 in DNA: TGTGCCACCCGCCGGGACACTGAAGCTTTCTTT. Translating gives CATRRDTEAFF.

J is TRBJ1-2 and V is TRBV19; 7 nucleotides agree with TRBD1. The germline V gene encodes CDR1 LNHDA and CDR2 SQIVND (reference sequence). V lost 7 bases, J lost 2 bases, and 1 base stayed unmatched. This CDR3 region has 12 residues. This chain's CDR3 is CASKGQNYGYTF. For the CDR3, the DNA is TGTGCCAGTAAGGGACAGAACTATGGCTACACCTTC.

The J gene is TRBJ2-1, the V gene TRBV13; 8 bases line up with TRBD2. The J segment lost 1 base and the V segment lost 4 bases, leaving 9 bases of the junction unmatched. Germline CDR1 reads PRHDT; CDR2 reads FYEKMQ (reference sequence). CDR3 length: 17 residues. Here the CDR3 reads CASSSTGGSGSYNEQFF. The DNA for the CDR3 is TGTGCCAGCAGCTCTACGGGGGGGTCCGGATCCTACAATGAGCAGTTCTTC. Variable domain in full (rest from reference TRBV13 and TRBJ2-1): AAGVIQSPRHLIKEKRETATLKCYPIPRHDTVYWYQQGPGQDPQFLISFYEKMQSDKGSIPDRFSAQQFSDYHSELNMSSLELGDSALYFCASSSTGGSGSYNEQFFGPGTRLTVL.

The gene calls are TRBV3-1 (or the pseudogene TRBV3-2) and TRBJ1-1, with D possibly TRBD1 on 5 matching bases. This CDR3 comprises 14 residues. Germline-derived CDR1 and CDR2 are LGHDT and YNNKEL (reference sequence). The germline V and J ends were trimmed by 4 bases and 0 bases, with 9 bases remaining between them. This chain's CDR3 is CASSPRALNTEAFF. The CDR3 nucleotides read TGTGCCAGCAGCCCCAGGGCTCTGAACACTGAAGCTTTCTTT.

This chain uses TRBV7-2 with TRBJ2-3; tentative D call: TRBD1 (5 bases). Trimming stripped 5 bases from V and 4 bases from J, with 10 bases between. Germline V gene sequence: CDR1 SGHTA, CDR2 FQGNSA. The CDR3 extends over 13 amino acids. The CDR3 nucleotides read TGTGCCAGCAGCGCTCTAGGGGCAGATACGCAGTATTTT. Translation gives CASSALGADTQYF.

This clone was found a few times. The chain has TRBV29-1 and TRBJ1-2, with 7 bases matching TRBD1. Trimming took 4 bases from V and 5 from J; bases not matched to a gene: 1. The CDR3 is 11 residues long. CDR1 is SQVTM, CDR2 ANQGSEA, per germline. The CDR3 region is CSVVTGYGYTF. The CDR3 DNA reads TGCAGCGTTGTGACAGGGTATGGCTACACCTTC.

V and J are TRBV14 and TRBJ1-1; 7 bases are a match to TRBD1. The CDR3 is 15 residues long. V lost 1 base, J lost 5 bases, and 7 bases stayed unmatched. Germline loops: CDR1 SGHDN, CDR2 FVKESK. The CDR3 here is CASSQGRGHWTEAFF. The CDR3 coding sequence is TGTGCCAGCAGCCAAGGAAGGGGGCACTGGACTGAAGCTTTCTTT.

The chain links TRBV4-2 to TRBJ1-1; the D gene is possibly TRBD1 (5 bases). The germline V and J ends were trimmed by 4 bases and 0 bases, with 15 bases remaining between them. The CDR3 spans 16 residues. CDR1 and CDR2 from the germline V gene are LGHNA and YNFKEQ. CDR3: CASSLRPTGMNTEAFF. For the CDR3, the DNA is TGTGCCAGCAGCCTGCGGCCCACAGGAATGAACACTGAAGCTTTCTTT.